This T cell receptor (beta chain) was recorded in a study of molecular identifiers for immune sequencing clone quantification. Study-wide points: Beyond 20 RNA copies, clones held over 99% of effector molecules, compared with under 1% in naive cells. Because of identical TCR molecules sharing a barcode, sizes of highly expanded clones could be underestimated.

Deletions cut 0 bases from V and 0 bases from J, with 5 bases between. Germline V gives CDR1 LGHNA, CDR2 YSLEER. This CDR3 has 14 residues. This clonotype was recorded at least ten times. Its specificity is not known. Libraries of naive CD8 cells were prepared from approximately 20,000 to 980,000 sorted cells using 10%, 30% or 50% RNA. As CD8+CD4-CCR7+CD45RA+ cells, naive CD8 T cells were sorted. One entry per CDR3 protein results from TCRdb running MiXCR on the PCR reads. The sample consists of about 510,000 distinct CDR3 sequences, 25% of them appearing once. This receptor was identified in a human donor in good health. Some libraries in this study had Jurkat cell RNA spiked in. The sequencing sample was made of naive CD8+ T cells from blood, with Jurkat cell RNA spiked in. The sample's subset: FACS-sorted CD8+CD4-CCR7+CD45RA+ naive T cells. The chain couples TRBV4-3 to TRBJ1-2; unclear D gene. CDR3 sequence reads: CASSQDEANYGYTF. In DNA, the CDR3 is TGCGCCAGCAGCCAAGACGAAGCTAACTATGGCTACACCTTC.